These 10 T cell receptor beta chains were sequenced from one sample in a study of radiotherapy plus CTLA-4 blockade in lung cancer. Profiling relied on immunoSEQ multiplex PCR, and the TCRdb table lists in-frame clones only, not all of them. Among 25,000 to 35,000 clones listed, 70% to 85% were seen once. Sample: peripheral blood, taken from a patient treated with radiotherapy plus ipilimumab. The receptors derive from a human donor with non-small cell lung cancer who had stable disease on radiotherapy plus ipilimumab.

The chain couples TRBV6-5 to TRBJ2-7; D is possibly TRBD2 (6 bases). Trimming stripped 7 bases from V and 6 bases from J, with 13 bases between. CDR1 and CDR2 (germline): MNHEY, SVGAGI. The CDR3 is made up of 12 amino acids. CDR3 nucleotides: TGTGCCAGCACCACGGGACTGGGCGAGCAGTACTTC. Translation: CASTTGLGEQYF.

The chain carries TRBV19 and TRBJ2-3, with D unresolved. The V end was cut by 3 bases, the J end by 0 bases, with 7 bases between. The CDR3 contains 14 residues. CDR1 and CDR2 from the germline V gene are LNHDA and SQIVND (reference sequence). CDR3 in amino acids: CASSIQVSTDTQYF. CDR3 DNA: TGTGCCAGTAGTATCCAGGTTAGCACAGATACGCAGTATTTT.

The chain uses TRBV7-9 and TRBJ2-7, with D possibly being TRBD1 (6 bases). The germline V gene encodes CDR1 SEHNR and CDR2 FQNEAQ (reference sequence). CDR3 length: 15 amino acids. Trimming shortened V by 0 bases and J by 4 bases, and 13 bases separated the two germline ends. CDR3: CASSLAGHLLYEQYV. As DNA, the CDR3 is TGTGCCAGCAGCTTAGCGGGACACTTATTATACGAGCAGTACGTC.

V gene TRBV5-4 combines with J gene TRBJ1-3; no definite D call. The CDR3 totals 16 residues. Germline CDR1 and CDR2: SGHNT and YYREEE (reference sequence). V was clipped by 4 bases and J by 0 bases, with 14 bases between them. CDR3 sequence reads: CASSRTTLRSGNTIYF. CDR3 sequence (DNA): TGTGCCAGCAGCCGTACGACTCTCCGCTCTGGAAACACCATATATTTT.

The chain combines TRBV30 with TRBJ1-5; D possibly corresponds to TRBD1 (6 bases). The CDR3 runs 15 residues. CDR1 is GTSNPN and CDR2 is SVGIG in the germline V gene (reference sequence). Trimming cost V 1 base and J 3 bases, with 13 bases left between them. CDR3 in DNA: TGTGCCTGGAGTGCCATGGGGGCTCCCAATCAGCCCCAGCATTTT. This gives the protein CAWSAMGAPNQPQHF.

The genes are TRBV4-2 and TRBJ2-1, with 10 bases fitting TRBD2. From germline, CDR1 is LGHNA and CDR2 YNFKEQ. V shed 2 bases and J 5 bases; nucleotides not matched to a gene: 6. The CDR3 is 16 residues long. The CDR3 DNA is TGTGCCAGCAGCCAACCTACCGGGACTAGCGACAATGAGCAGTTCTTC. This translates into CASSQPTGTSDNEQFF.

The chain couples TRBV6-4 to TRBJ2-3, with D possibly matching TRBD2 (5 bases). Germline CDR1 is MRHNA and CDR2 is SNTAGT. The CDR3 runs 13 residues. Trimming pared 0 bases from V and 5 bases from J, leaving 6 bases between. The CDR3 here is CASSDSGEDTQYF. The CDR3 region has the DNA TGTGCCAGCAGTGACTCGGGAGAAGATACGCAGTATTTT.

This clone was seen only once. V usage is TRBV2 and J usage is TRBJ1-5; D perhaps matches TRBD1 (6 bases). V gave up 5 bases and J gave up 5 bases, with 13 bases separating them. The germline V gene encodes CDR1 SNHLY and CDR2 FYNNEI. The CDR3 is made up of 14 amino acids. CDR3 protein: CASSWRGGHQPQHF. CDR3 in DNA: TGTGCCAGCAGTTGGCGGGGGGGCCATCAGCCCCAGCATTTT.

The chain carries TRBV6-1 and TRBJ1-2; a weak D match, TRBD1 (5 bases). Trimming stripped 7 bases from V and 4 bases from J, with 16 bases between. Germline CDR1 and CDR2: MNHNS and SASEGT. CDR3 length equals 14 residues. The CDR3: CASTPREDSYGYTF. DNA for the CDR3: TGTGCCAGCACACCCAGGGAGGATAGCTATGGCTACACCTTC.

The rearrangement uses TRBV30 and TRBJ1-5; D gene uncertain. This CDR3 is built from 15 residues. Germline values: CDR1 GTSNPN, CDR2 SVGIG (reference sequence). V shed 0 bases and J shed 3 bases, with 12 bases lying between them. CDR3 protein: CAWSVVGRNNQPQHF. The CDR3 bases are TGTGCCTGGAGTGTGGTCGGCAGGAACAATCAGCCCCAGCATTTT.